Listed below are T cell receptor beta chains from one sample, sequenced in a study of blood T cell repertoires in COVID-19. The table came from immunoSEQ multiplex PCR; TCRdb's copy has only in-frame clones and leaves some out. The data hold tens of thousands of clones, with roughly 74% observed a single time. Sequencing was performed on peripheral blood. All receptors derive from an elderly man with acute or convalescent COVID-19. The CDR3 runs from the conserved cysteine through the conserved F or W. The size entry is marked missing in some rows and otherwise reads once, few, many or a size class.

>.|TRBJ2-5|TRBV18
CASSPPQGETQYF
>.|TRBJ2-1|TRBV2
CATLLGGVTYNEQFF
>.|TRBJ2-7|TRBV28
CASSRRGGGSYEQYF
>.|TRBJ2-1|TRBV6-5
CASIRSGTGGDEQFF
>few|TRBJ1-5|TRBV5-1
CASSSGGDRNQPQHF
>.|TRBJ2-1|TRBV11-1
CASSWGLAGMNEQFF
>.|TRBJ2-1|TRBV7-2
CASSLRLAGYYNEQFF
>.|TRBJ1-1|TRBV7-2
CASSLERGPGTEAFF
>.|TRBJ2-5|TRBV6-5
CASSSFTDQETQYF
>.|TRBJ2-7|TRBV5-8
CASSLETGWILVPYEQYF
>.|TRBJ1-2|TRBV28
CASSPQGARGYTF
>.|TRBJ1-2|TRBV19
CASSFDRGNYGYTF
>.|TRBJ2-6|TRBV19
CASSIGAGANVLTF
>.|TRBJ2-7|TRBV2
CASSEQGVHEQYF
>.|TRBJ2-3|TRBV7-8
CASSPPPGKTYTQYF
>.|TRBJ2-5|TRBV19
CASSFRSSRQETQYF
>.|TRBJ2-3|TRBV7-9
CASSLGRSGSRTDTQYF
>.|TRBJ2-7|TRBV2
CASRTGSSYEQYF
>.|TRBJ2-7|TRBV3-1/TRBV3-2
CASSQETGYEQYF
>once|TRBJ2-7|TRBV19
CASSISGSYEQYF
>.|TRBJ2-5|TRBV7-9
CASSHLAAQETQYF
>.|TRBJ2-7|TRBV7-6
CASSLKRQGGGEQYF